Listed below are T cell receptor beta chains from one sample, sequenced in a study of beta chain features in type 1 diabetes. The assay was immunoSEQ multiplex PCR, and TCRdb's table has in-frame clones only and misses some. The table lists roughly 250,000 clones, about 9.3% of them singletons. The sample taken for sequencing was naive CD4+ T cells from blood. The receptors stem from a woman younger than 35 in good health. Both conserved end residues are part of each CDR3. A D gene is named only where the DNA matches it firmly. Clone sizes are given selectively: once, few, many, or a class where the clone is expanded.

j_gene: TRBJ1-1
abundance: .
d_gene: .
v_gene: TRBV9
CDR3aa: CASSVGGVNTEAFF
CDR3nt: TGTGCCAGCAGCGTTGGGGGGGTGAACACTGAAGCTTTCTTT

j_gene: TRBJ1-2
abundance: .
d_gene: TRBD1
v_gene: TRBV9
CDR3aa: CASSVGPTGGHGYTF
CDR3nt: TGTGCCAGCAGCGTCGGACCGACAGGGGGTCATGGCTACACCTTC

j_gene: TRBJ2-2
abundance: .
d_gene: .
v_gene: TRBV5-1
CDR3aa: CASSLMGARTGELFF
CDR3nt: TGCGCCAGCAGCCTCATGGGGGCGCGAACCGGGGAGCTGTTTTTT

j_gene: TRBJ1-2
abundance: few
d_gene: .
v_gene: TRBV13
CDR3aa: CASSLGRVGYGYTF
CDR3nt: TGTGCCAGCAGCCTCGGCAGGGTGGGCTATGGCTACACCTTC

j_gene: TRBJ2-7
abundance: .
d_gene: .
v_gene: TRBV5-1
CDR3aa: CASSFQAFGEQYF
CDR3nt: TGCGCCAGCAGCTTCCAGGCCTTCGGCGAGCAGTACTTC

j_gene: TRBJ2-3
abundance: few
d_gene: TRBD1
v_gene: TRBV5-1
CDR3aa: CASSGLGQDTDTQYF
CDR3nt: TGCGCCAGCAGCGGTCTGGGACAGGACACAGATACGCAGTATTTT

j_gene: TRBJ1-2
abundance: .
d_gene: TRBD1
v_gene: TRBV29-1
CDR3aa: CSVYGTANGYTF
CDR3nt: TGCAGCGTCTATGGGACAGCCAATGGCTACACCTTC

j_gene: TRBJ2-2
abundance: .
d_gene: .
v_gene: TRBV9
CDR3aa: CASSQGGGGLPGGGPGELFF
CDR3nt: TGTGCCAGCAGCCAAGGTGGGGGAGGACTACCAGGAGGAGGTCCCGGGGAGCTGTTTTTT

j_gene: TRBJ1-2
abundance: few
d_gene: .
v_gene: TRBV5-1
CDR3aa: CASSQENYGYTF
CDR3nt: TGCGCCAGCAGCCAGGAAAACTATGGCTACACCTTC

j_gene: TRBJ2-1
abundance: .
d_gene: TRBD2
v_gene: TRBV5-4
CDR3aa: CASSSPVAGGPQNEQFF
CDR3nt: TGTGCCAGCAGCTCCCCCGTAGCGGGAGGGCCCCAGAATGAGCAGTTCTTC

j_gene: TRBJ2-3
abundance: .
d_gene: TRBD1
v_gene: TRBV19
CDR3aa: CASSEGAASTDTQYF
CDR3nt: TGTGCCAGTTCCGAGGGGGCAGCGAGCACAGATACGCAGTATTTT

j_gene: TRBJ2-7
abundance: .
d_gene: .
v_gene: TRBV2
CDR3aa: CASSEWRPSYEQYF
CDR3nt: TGTGCCAGCAGTGAATGGCGGCCCTCCTACGAGCAGTACTTC

j_gene: TRBJ2-3
abundance: few
d_gene: .
v_gene: TRBV6-1
CDR3aa: CASSGPVGGDTQYF
CDR3nt: TGTGCCAGCAGTGGACCGGTAGGAGGGGATACGCAGTATTTT

j_gene: TRBJ2-1
abundance: few
d_gene: .
v_gene: TRBV5-4
CDR3aa: CASSLGPVSSYNEQFF
CDR3nt: TGTGCCAGCAGCTTGGGTCCAGTCAGCTCCTACAATGAGCAGTTCTTC

j_gene: TRBJ2-3
abundance: .
d_gene: TRBD2
v_gene: TRBV4-1
CDR3aa: CASSQLTGRRTDTQYF
CDR3nt: TGCGCCAGCAGCCAATTGACCGGGAGGAGGACAGATACGCAGTATTTT

j_gene: TRBJ2-5
abundance: .
d_gene: .
v_gene: TRBV5-1
CDR3aa: CASSLGSQETQYF
CDR3nt: TGCGCCAGCAGCTTGGGCAGCCAAGAGACCCAGTACTTC

j_gene: TRBJ1-1
abundance: .
d_gene: TRBD1
v_gene: TRBV5-1
CDR3aa: CASSFRTGVNTEAFF
CDR3nt: TGCGCCAGCAGCTTCAGGACAGGGGTGAACACTGAAGCTTTCTTT

j_gene: TRBJ1-2
abundance: .
d_gene: .
v_gene: TRBV4-1
CDR3aa: CASRPRQSYGYTF
CDR3nt: TGCGCCAGCAGACCAAGACAGTCCTATGGCTACACCTTC

j_gene: TRBJ2-1
abundance: .
d_gene: TRBD2
v_gene: TRBV4-1
CDR3aa: CASSQERLAGRNEQFF
CDR3nt: TGCGCCAGCAGCCAAGAACGGCTAGCGGGGAGGAATGAGCAGTTCTTC

j_gene: TRBJ1-1
abundance: .
d_gene: .
v_gene: TRBV11-1
CDR3aa: CASSAAGGTEAFF
CDR3nt: TGTGCCAGCAGCGCGGCGGGGGGCACTGAAGCTTTCTTT

j_gene: TRBJ2-3
abundance: few
d_gene: TRBD1
v_gene: TRBV5-1
CDR3aa: CASSLEKQGRGTDTQYF
CDR3nt: TGCGCCAGCAGCCTAGAAAAACAGGGGCGGGGCACAGATACGCAGTATTTT

j_gene: TRBJ1-2
abundance: few
d_gene: .
v_gene: TRBV6-5
CDR3aa: CASSYEQQNGYTF
CDR3nt: TGTGCCAGCAGTTACGAACAGCAAAATGGCTACACCTTC

j_gene: TRBJ2-5
abundance: few
d_gene: .
v_gene: TRBV11-2
CDR3aa: CASSSRYQETQYF
CDR3nt: TGTGCCAGCAGCTCCCGGTACCAAGAGACCCAGTACTTC

j_gene: TRBJ1-1
abundance: .
d_gene: .
v_gene: TRBV5-1
CDR3aa: CASSLGRVASEAFF
CDR3nt: TGCGCCAGCAGCCTGGGGAGGGTGGCTTCTGAAGCTTTCTTT

j_gene: TRBJ2-5
abundance: many
d_gene: TRBD1
v_gene: TRBV4-2
CDR3aa: CASSRERTGAQETQYF
CDR3nt: TGTGCCAGCAGCCGAGAGAGGACAGGGGCGCAAGAGACCCAGTACTTC

j_gene: TRBJ2-5
abundance: .
d_gene: .
v_gene: TRBV5-4
CDR3aa: CASSLQGGETQYF
CDR3nt: TGTGCCAGCAGCTTGCAGGGGGGAGAGACCCAGTACTTC

j_gene: TRBJ2-1
abundance: few
d_gene: TRBD2
v_gene: TRBV7-2
CDR3aa: CASSLTSGGWEQFF
CDR3nt: TGTGCCAGCAGCTTGACTAGCGGGGGGTGGGAGCAGTTCTTC

j_gene: TRBJ1-1
abundance: .
d_gene: TRBD1
v_gene: TRBV7-9
CDR3aa: CASSLTGGPNEAFF
CDR3nt: TGTGCCAGCAGCTTAACAGGGGGGCCCAATGAAGCTTTCTTT

j_gene: TRBJ1-6
abundance: .
d_gene: .
v_gene: TRBV7-2
CDR3aa: CASPPPGILNSPLHF
CDR3nt: TGTGCCAGCCCCCCACCGGGGATCCTTAATTCACCCCTCCACTTT

j_gene: TRBJ1-1
abundance: few
d_gene: .
v_gene: TRBV5-1
CDR3aa: CASSLMAHGSNTEAFF
CDR3nt: TGCGCCAGCAGCTTGATGGCCCACGGGAGCAACACTGAAGCTTTCTTT

j_gene: TRBJ2-1
abundance: .
d_gene: TRBD2
v_gene: TRBV6-1
CDR3aa: CASSEDIQREGNEQFF
CDR3nt: TGTGCCAGCAGTGAAGATATCCAGCGGGAGGGAAATGAGCAGTTCTTC

j_gene: TRBJ2-1
abundance: .
d_gene: TRBD1
v_gene: TRBV28
CDR3aa: CASSPGQGYKNEQFF
CDR3nt: TGTGCCAGCAGTCCCGGACAGGGGTACAAGAATGAGCAGTTCTTC

j_gene: TRBJ2-7
abundance: .
d_gene: TRBD1
v_gene: TRBV15
CDR3aa: CATEGQPYEQYF
CDR3nt: TGTGCCACTGAGGGACAGCCCTACGAGCAGTACTTC

j_gene: TRBJ1-5
abundance: .
d_gene: TRBD1
v_gene: TRBV5-6
CDR3aa: CASSLADQDRGPQPQHF
CDR3nt: TGTGCCAGCAGCTTGGCCGATCAGGACAGGGGCCCTCAGCCCCAGCATTTT